This entry concerns a single T cell receptor (beta chain). What this receptor recognizes is not known. Base qualities were left out, and no much larger clone turns up one base away. Profiling of TCR beta VDJ combinations and CDR3 sequences used genomic DNA as the template. TCR repertoire sequencing was run on an Illumina HiSeq 2000. As for the original processing: Repertoire assessment relied on Simpson's diversity index, CDR3 size and DJ length profiles, and TRBV/TRBJ rearrangement plots. Whichever DNA sequence was most abundant in the deep sequencing data was defined as the immunodominant clone. CDR3 amino acid sequences were checked for sharing across subjects and were also compared against the VDJdb database and published repertoires. The public reads were reprocessed in TCRdb via fastp at Q25 and MiXCR, keeping in-frame beta chains. Each entry merges the rows of one CDR3 protein and shows their most common DNA and genes. The V and J calls follow TCRdb's processing rather than the paper's. This sample comprises more than 95,000 distinct CDR3 sequences, about 43% of them detected only once. Together, the top ten hold roughly 2.7% of the sample.

The sample is drawn from a study of CD8+CD57+ T cells in acquired aplastic anemia (dated by TCRdb to the late 2010s). Broadly, across the study: Extracted DNA from sorted CD4+ and CD8+ cells averaged about 3.4 ug, ranging from roughly 0.2 to 30 ug. A CD8+CD57+ expansion meant a frequency higher than the mean frequency seen in healthy subjects.

Flow cytometry had shown CD8+CD57+ cell expansion in the patients selected for sequencing. Severe acquired aplastic anemia was diagnosed in all patients according to International Study of Aplastic Anemia and Agranulocytosis and Camitta criteria. At the time blood was sampled, none of the patients had received any therapy. The study deep-sequenced TCR repertoires of sorted CD4+ and CD8+ blood T cells from severe aplastic anemia patients and healthy subjects. Patients were enrolled under clinicaltrials.gov protocols 00001620, 01623167, 00001397, 00071045, 00081523 and 00961064 in the USA. Ficoll-Paque density gradient centrifugation was used to isolate peripheral blood mononuclear cells. CD4+ and CD8+ T cells were sorted by FACS or magnetic beads before DNA extraction. What the study reported, not specific to this receptor: Between patients and healthy controls, no significant difference in CD8+ Simpson's diversity was found (P=0.060). Fewer than 35 CD8+ CDR3 sequences were found to be shared between patients and controls, but these sequences appeared to be highly expressed in patients and within the immunodominant clones of the patients.

The TCR sequence derives from a human donor with aplastic anemia. The sample was sorted CD4+, CD8+, or CD8+CD57+ T cells (not recorded which) from PBMCs.

In nucleotide form, the sequence is TGTGCCAGCAGTATTCGGGCCCCCAACCCGAACACTGAAGCTTTCTTT. Translation gives CASSIRAPNPNTEAFF. Recombination linked TRBV6-1 to TRBJ1-1; the D segment cannot be called with confidence. CDR1 and CDR2 (MNHNS, SASEGT) derive from the germline V gene. Reading from cysteine to phenylalanine, the CDR3 counts 16 amino acids. The kept DNA is CDR3 alone, 48 bases in frame from the first base. V is clipped by 5 bases and J by 1 base, and the sequence between their germline boundaries is 17 bases long.